This T cell receptor beta chain came from a study of cytomegalovirus exposure and HLA in healthy donors. The CDR3 totals 16 residues. The germline gives CDR1 SNHLY, CDR2 FYNNEI. V shed 5 bases and J shed 1 base, with 15 bases lying between them. PCR employed 60 Vbeta and 13 Jbeta primers. Only in-frame clones appear in the TCRdb table, and some are missing; sequencing was by immunoSEQ multiplex PCR. The sample data list 45,000 to 55,000 clones. The genes are TRBV2 and TRBJ2-1; perhaps TRBD1 as D (6 bases). What was sequenced was PBMCs. This TCR was recovered from a woman aged 45-65 years in good health and CMV-seropositive. The CDR3 sequence: CASSIRGRRSYNEQFF. As DNA, the CDR3 is TGTGCCAGCAGTATCAGGGGCCGCAGGTCCTACAATGAGCAGTTCTTC.